The clone carrying this TCR beta chain was detected many times. Its target is not known. This CDR3 has 16 residues. Germline loops: CDR1 MNHNS, CDR2 SASEGT. V was shortened by 6 bases and J by 1 base, with 15 bases between the two germline ends. This entry belongs to a study of Graves' ophthalmopathy and Graves' hyperthyroidism. Study conclusions and caveats: Sensitivity of about 70% and specificity of about 72% were achieved by the model that predicted ophthalmopathy progression. Built on 13 signatures, a model told ophthalmopathy apart from stable hyperthyroidism with almost 90% sensitivity and roughly 81% specificity. Appearing in blood as well were most expanded thyroid clonotypes above 0.001 frequency.

Amplification from RNA transcripts yielded the TCR beta CDR3 regions. An opening RT-PCR round employed HTBI primers and preceded a second-round multiplex PCR. One entry per CDR3 protein, called by TCRdb with MiXCR from the multiplex PCR reads. The sample consists of some 360,000 distinct CDR3 sequences, about 18% of them appearing once. The gene calls are TRBV6-1 and TRBJ2-2; perhaps TRBD2 as D (5 bases). Specimen: peripheral blood. The receptor was isolated from an adult woman with stable Graves' hyperthyroidism. The CDR3 nucleotides are TGTGCCAGCAGCCCCAGAGGGTGGCTGAACACCGGGGAGCTGTTTTTT. Its protein product is CASSPRGWLNTGELFF.